This TCR beta chain was sequenced in a study of blood T cell repertoires in COVID-19. As for the study in general: Samples representing acute and convalescent COVID-19 were sourced from the United States, Italy and Spain. T cells, B-cell-depleted T cells, or PBMCs provided the cDNA or gDNA that served as material.

Methods used by the authors: How many nucleated cells were present was estimated from reference gene primer amplification. The table came from immunoSEQ multiplex PCR; TCRdb's copy has only in-frame clones and leaves some out. Clonal size and the V and J genes are those of that table, whereas D and trimming came from the DNA. The sample shows some 250,000 clones, around three quarters of them seen only once. The CDR3 loop spans 15 amino acids. With V trimmed by 4 bases and J by 2 bases, 4 bases remained unmatched. CDR1 is MNHEY and CDR2 is SVGEGT in the germline V gene. The clonotype originates from a woman over 75 with acute or convalescent COVID-19. V and J are TRBV6-2 or TRBV6-3 and TRBJ1-5; TRBD1 matches at 8 bases. Material: peripheral blood. CDR3 DNA sequence: TGTGCCAGCAGTTCTGGACAGGGACGCAATCAGCCCCAGCATTTT. Translating gives CASSSGQGRNQPQHF.